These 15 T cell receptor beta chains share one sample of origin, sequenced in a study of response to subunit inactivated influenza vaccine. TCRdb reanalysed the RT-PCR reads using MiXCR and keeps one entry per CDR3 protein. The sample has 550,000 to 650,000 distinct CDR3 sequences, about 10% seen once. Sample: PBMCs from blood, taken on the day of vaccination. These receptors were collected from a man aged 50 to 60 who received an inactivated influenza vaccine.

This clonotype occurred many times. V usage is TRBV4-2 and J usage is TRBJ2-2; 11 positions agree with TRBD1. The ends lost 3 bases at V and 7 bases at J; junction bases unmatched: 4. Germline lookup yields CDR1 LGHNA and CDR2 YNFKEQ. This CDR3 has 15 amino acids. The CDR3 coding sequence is TGTGCCAGCAGCCACCGGACAGGGGGCAGCGGGGAGCTGTTTTTT. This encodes CASSHRTGGSGELFF.

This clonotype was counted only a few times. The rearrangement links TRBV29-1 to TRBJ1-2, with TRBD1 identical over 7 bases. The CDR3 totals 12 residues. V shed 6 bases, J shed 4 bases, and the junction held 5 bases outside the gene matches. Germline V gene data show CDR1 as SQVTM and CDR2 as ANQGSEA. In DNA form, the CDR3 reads TGCAGCGTCCTGACAGGGCCCTATGGCTACACCTTC. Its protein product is CSVLTGPYGYTF.

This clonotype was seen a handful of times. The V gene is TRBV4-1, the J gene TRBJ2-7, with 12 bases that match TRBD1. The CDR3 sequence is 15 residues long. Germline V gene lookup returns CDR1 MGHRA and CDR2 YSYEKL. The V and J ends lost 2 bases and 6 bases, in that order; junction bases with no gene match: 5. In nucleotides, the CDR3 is TGCGCCAGCAGCCAAACCGGGACAGGGGGCTTCGAGCAGTACTTC. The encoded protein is CASSQTGTGGFEQYF.

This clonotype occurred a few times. In DNA form, the CDR3 reads TGTGCCAGCAGTCCAGACAGGGGCGGATCACCCCTCCACTTT. As protein: CASSPDRGGSPLHF. The chain joins TRBV12-3 or TRBV12-4 to TRBJ1-6, with 8 bases lining up with TRBD1. Germline trimming cut 5 bases from V and 10 bases from J; bases unmatched to any gene: 7. The CDR3 spans 14 residues.

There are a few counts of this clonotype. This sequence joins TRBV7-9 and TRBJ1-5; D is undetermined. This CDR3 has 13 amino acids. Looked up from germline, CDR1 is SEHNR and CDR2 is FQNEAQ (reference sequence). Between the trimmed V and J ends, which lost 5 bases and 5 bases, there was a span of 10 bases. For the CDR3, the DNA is TGTGCCAGCAGCCCCAGGTGGGATCAGCCCCAGCATTTT. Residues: CASSPRWDQPQHF.

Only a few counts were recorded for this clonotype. Written as DNA, the CDR3 is TGCAGCGTTGTTTTTGCGCGTGAGACCCAGTACTTC. Protein product: CSVVFARETQYF. V and J are TRBV29-1 and TRBJ2-5, with D uncertain. This CDR3 region has 12 residues. V was shortened by 4 bases and J by 5 bases, with 11 bases between the two germline ends. Germline V CDR1 and CDR2: SQVTM, ANQGSEA.

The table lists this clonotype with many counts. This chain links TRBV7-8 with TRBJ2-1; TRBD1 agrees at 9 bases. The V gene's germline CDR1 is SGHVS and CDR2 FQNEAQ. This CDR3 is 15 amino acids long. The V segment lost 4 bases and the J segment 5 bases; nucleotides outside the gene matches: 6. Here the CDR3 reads CASSSTGTGNNEQFF. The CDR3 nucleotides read TGTGCCAGCAGCTCCACCGGGACAGGGAACAATGAGCAGTTCTTC. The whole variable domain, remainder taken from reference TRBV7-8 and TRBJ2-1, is GAGVSQSPRYKVAKRGQDVALRCDPISGHVSLFWYQQALGQGPEFLTYFQNEAQLDKSGLPSDRFFAERPEGSVSTLKIQRTQQEDSAVYLCASSSTGTGNNEQFFGPGTRLTVL.

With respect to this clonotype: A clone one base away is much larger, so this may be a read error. In DNA form, the CDR3 reads TGTGCCAGCAGTACAGGGAGTGAGCAGTTCTTC. Residues: CASSTGSEQFF. The rearrangement links TRBV6-2 or TRBV6-3 to TRBJ2-1; maybe TRBD1 (6 bases). The germline gives CDR1 MNHEY, CDR2 SVGEGT. The CDR3 consists of 11 residues. Trimming stripped 5 bases from V and 9 bases from J, with 8 bases between.

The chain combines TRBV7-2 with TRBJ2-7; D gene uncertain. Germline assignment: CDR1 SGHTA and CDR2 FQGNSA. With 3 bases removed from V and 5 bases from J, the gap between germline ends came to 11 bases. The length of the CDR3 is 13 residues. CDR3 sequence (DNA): TGTGCCAGCAGCTTGTCCGGTGGGGACGAGCAGTACTTC. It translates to CASSLSGGDEQYF. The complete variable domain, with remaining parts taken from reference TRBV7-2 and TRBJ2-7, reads GAGVSQSPSNKVTEKGKDVELRCDPISGHTALYWYRQSLGQGLEFLIYFQGNSAPDKSGLPSDRFSAERTGGSVSTLTIQRTQQEDSAVYLCASSLSGGDEQYFGPGTRLTVT.

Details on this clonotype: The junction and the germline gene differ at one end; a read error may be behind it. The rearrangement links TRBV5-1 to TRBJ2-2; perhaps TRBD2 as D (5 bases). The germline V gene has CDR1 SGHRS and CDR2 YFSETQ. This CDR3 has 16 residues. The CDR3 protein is CASSLVGRVNAGELFF. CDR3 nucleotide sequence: TGCGCCAGCAGCTTGGTAGGGAGAGTGAACGCCGGGGAGCTGTTTTTT.

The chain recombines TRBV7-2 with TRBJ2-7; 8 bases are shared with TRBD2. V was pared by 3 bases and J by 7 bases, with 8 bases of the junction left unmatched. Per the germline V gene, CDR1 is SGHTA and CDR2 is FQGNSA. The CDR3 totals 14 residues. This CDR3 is CASSLRGRRGEQYF. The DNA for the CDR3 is TGTGCCAGCAGCTTGCGCGGGAGGCGGGGGGAGCAGTACTTC. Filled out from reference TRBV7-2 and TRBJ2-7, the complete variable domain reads GAGVSQSPSNKVTEKGKDVELRCDPISGHTALYWYRQSLGQGLEFLIYFQGNSAPDKSGLPSDRFSAERTGGSVSTLTIQRTQQEDSAVYLCASSLRGRRGEQYFGPGTRLTVT.

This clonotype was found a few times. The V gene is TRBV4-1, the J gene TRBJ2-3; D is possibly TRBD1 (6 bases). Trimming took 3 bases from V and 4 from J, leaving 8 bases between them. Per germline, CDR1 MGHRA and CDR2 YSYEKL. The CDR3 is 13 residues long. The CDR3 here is CASSQQGSDTQYF. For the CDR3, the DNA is TGCGCCAGCAGCCAGCAGGGGTCAGATACGCAGTATTTT.

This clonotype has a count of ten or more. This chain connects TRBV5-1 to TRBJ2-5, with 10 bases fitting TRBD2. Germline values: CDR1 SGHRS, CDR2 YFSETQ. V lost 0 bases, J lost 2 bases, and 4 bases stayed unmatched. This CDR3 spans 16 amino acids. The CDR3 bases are TGCGCCAGCAGCTTGGCCCTACTAGCGGGGCAAGAGACCCAGTACTTC. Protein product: CASSLALLAGQETQYF. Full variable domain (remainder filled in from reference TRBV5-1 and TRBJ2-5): KAGVTQTPRYLIKTRGQQVTLSCSPISGHRSVSWYQQTPGQGLQFLFEYFSETQRNKGNFPGRFSGRQFSNSRSEMNVSTLELGDSALYLCASSLALLAGQETQYFGPGTRLLVL.

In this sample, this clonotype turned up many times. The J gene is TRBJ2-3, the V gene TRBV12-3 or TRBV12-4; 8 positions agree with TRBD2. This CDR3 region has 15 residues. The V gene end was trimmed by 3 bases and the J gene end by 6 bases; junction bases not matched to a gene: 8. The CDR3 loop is CASSLRLALADTQYF. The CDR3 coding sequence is TGTGCCAGCAGTTTGAGACTAGCGTTGGCCGATACGCAGTATTTT.

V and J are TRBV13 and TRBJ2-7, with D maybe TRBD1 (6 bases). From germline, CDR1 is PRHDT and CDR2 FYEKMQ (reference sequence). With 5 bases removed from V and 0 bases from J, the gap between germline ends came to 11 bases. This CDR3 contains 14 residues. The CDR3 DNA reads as TGTGCCAGCAGCGATACAGGGAGCTCCTACGAGCAGTACTTC. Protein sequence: CASSDTGSSYEQYF. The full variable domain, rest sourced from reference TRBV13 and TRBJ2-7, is AAGVIQSPRHLIKEKRETATLKCYPIPRHDTVYWYQQGPGQDPQFLISFYEKMQSDKGSIPDRFSAQQFSDYHSELNMSSLELGDSALYFCASSDTGSSYEQYFGPGTRLTVT.